These T cell receptor beta chains were read from a single sample in a study of T cells after yellow fever vaccination. Each CDR3 protein gets one entry after TCRdb re-called the 5' RACE reads with MiXCR. The table records 150,000 to 200,000 distinct CDR3 sequences, approximately 10% of them present only once. This material consisted of CD8+ T cells sorted from PBMCs, taken 15 days after the yellow fever booster vaccination. These receptor sequences come from a man between 18 and 29 years old who received the YFV17D yellow fever vaccine. The CDR3 runs from the conserved cysteine through the conserved F or W. Each record gives: V gene, J gene, CDR3 protein.

>TRBV6-1|TRBJ2-6
CASTPEGPWGANVLTF
>TRBV11-1|TRBJ2-5
CASSLPWGGIETQYF
>TRBV30|TRBJ2-1
CAWTGQESSYNEQFF
>TRBV4-3|TRBJ2-7
CASSQGQESYEQYF
>TRBV4-1|TRBJ2-2
CASSQGGVYTGELFF
>TRBV4-3|TRBJ1-1
CASSHDRGNREAFF
>TRBV9|TRBJ1-3
CASSVDGSTGNTIYF
>TRBV5-1|TRBJ1-2
CASSLAATGDGYTF
>TRBV5-1|TRBJ1-1
CASSFLPDLYEAFF
>TRBV4-1|TRBJ2-1
CASSQREGTEQFF
>TRBV7-6|TRBJ1-1
CASSGRQGRNTEAFF
>TRBV5-1|TRBJ1-1
CASSFGQINTEAFF
>TRBV7-2|TRBJ2-3
CASSSLGGGGDTQYF
>TRBV13|TRBJ2-3
CASSMGPLLTDTQYF
>TRBV4-3|TRBJ1-2
CASSQGPGTVANYGYTF
>TRBV12-3/TRBV12-4|TRBJ1-1
CASSLRVGEAFF
>TRBV10-3|TRBJ1-5
CAISDFDRVGQPQHF
>TRBV12-5|TRBJ2-3
CASGWDPDRSTDTQYF
>TRBV24-1|TRBJ2-3
CATEGGLDTQYF
>TRBV20-1|TRBJ2-3
CSASGGADTQYF
>TRBV29-1|TRBJ1-1
CSVGMGGTEAFF
>TRBV6-2/TRBV6-3|TRBJ2-1
CASSTPDFRIIYNEQFF
>TRBV27|TRBJ1-5
CASSNGQGYGPQHF
>TRBV15|TRBJ2-1
CATSRVGTRTLNIVNEQFF
>TRBV7-8|TRBJ2-3
CASSRSSGGHTDTQYF
>TRBV7-9|TRBJ2-5
CASRLTDRFGETQYF
>TRBV6-5|TRBJ2-3
CASSYRTGIRTDTQYF
>TRBV7-9|TRBJ1-1
CASSFSGRRNTEAFF
>TRBV6-2/TRBV6-3|TRBJ2-5
CASSYLAHQETQYF
>TRBV7-6|TRBJ2-1
CASSPGPGLAGASSYNEQFF
>TRBV4-1|TRBJ2-1
CASSQDPQQGGYNEQFF
>TRBV9|TRBJ2-6
CASSGRDRPSSGANVLTF
>TRBV7-3|TRBJ2-1
CASSLTGGPPSSYNEQFF
>TRBV6-5|TRBJ1-2
CASSSDRYGYTF
>TRBV5-1|TRBJ2-1
CASSLAQGAQNEQFF
>TRBV20-1|TRBJ2-3
CSARDPLGLADPTDTQYF
>TRBV12-3/TRBV12-4|TRBJ2-6
CASRGGRPSSGANVLTF